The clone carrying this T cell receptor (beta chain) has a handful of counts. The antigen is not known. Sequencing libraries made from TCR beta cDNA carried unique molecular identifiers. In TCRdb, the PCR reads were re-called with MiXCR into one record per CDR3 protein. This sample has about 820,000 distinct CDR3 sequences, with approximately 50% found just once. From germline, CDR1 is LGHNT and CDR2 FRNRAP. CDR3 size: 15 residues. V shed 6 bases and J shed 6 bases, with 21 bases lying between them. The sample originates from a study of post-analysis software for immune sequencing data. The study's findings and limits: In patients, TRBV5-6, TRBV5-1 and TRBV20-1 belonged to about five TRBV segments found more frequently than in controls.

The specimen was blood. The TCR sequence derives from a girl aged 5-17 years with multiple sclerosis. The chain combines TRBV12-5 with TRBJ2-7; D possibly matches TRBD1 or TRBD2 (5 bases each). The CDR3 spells CASGSPGTDAVEQYF. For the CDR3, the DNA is TGTGCTAGTGGATCCCCCGGGACGGACGCCGTCGAGCAGTACTTC. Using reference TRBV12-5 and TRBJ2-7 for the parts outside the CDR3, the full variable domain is DARVTQTPRHKVTEMGQEVTMRCQPILGHNTVFWYRQTMMQGLELLAYFRNRAPLDDSGMPKDRFSAEMPDATLATLKIQPSEPRDSAVYFCASGSPGTDAVEQYFGPGTRLTVT.